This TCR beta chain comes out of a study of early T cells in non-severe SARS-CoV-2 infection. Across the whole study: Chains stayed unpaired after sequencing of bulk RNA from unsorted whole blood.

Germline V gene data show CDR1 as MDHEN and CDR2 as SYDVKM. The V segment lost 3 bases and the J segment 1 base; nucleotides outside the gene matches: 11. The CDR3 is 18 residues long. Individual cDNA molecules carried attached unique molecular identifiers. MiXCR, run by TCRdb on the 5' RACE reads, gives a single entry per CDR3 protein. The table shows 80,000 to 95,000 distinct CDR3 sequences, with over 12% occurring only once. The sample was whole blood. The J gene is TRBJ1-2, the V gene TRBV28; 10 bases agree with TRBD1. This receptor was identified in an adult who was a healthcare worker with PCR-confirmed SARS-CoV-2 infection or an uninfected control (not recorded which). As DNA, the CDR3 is TGTGCCAGCAGTTTGGCCCACGGGACAGGGGCCCTTAACTATGGCTACACCTTC. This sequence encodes CASSLAHGTGALNYGYTF.